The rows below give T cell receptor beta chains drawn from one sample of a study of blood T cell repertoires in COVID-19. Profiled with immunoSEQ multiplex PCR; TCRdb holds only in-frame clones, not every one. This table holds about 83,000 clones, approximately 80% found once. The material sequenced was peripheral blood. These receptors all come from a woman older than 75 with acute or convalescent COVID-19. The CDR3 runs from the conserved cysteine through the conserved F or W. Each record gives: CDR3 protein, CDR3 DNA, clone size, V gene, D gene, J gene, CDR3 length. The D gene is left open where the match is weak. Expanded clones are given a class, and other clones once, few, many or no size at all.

CDR3: CASSLRAGQGSYNEQFF
DNA: TGTGCCAGCAGTTTACGTGCGGGACAGGGATCCTACAATGAGCAGTTCTTC
size: .
V: TRBV27
D: TRBD1
J: TRBJ2-1
length: 17

CDR3: CASSPPGQHQETQYF
DNA: TGTGCCAGCTCACCGCCGGGACAGCACCAAGAGACCCAGTACTTC
size: .
V: TRBV18
D: TRBD1
J: TRBJ2-5
length: 15

CDR3: CASSDRVISGANVLTF
DNA: TGCGCCAGCAGTGACAGGGTTATCTCTGGGGCCAACGTCCTGACTTTC
size: .
V: TRBV10-2
D: .
J: TRBJ2-6
length: 16

CDR3: CASSQETGRTGELFF
DNA: TGCGCCAGCAGCCAAGAGACAGGGCGCACCGGGGAGCTGTTTTTT
size: .
V: TRBV4-3
D: TRBD1
J: TRBJ2-2
length: 15

CDR3: CASRRPGQGKDTQYF
DNA: TGTGCCAGCCGAAGACCGGGACAGGGTAAAGATACGCAGTATTTT
size: .
V: TRBV7-2
D: TRBD1
J: TRBJ2-3
length: 15

CDR3: CASSSGQGHNSPLHF
DNA: TGTGCCAGCAGCTCCGGACAGGGGCATAATTCACCCCTCCACTTT
size: once
V: TRBV7-2
D: TRBD1
J: TRBJ1-6
length: 15

CDR3: CASSLDSRNTEAFF
DNA: TGCGCCAGCAGCCTTGACTCCCGGAACACTGAAGCTTTCTTT
size: .
V: TRBV10-1
D: .
J: TRBJ1-1
length: 14

CDR3: CSVAGTTNTGELFF
DNA: TGCAGCGTGGCCGGGACAACAAACACCGGGGAGCTGTTTTTT
size: .
V: TRBV29-1
D: .
J: TRBJ2-2
length: 14

CDR3: CAISESGGVGQETQYF
DNA: TGTGCCATCAGTGAGTCGGGCGGGGTAGGCCAAGAGACCCAGTACTTC
size: .
V: TRBV10-3
D: .
J: TRBJ2-5
length: 16

CDR3: CASRTTGANTEAFF
DNA: TGTGCCAGCAGGACGACAGGGGCGAACACTGAAGCTTTCTTT
size: .
V: TRBV6-5
D: TRBD1
J: TRBJ1-1
length: 14

CDR3: CASSIGSTRNSPLHF
DNA: TGTGCCAGTAGTATCGGGAGCACCAGGAATTCACCCCTCCACTTT
size: .
V: TRBV19
D: .
J: TRBJ1-6
length: 15

CDR3: CASSGQQTGANVLTF
DNA: TGCGCCAGCAGCGGACAGCAGACCGGGGCCAACGTCCTGACTTTC
size: .
V: TRBV4-3
D: .
J: TRBJ2-6
length: 15

CDR3: CASSEVGNSPLHF
DNA: TGTGCCAGTAGTGAGGTCGGGAATTCACCCCTCCACTTT
size: .
V: TRBV19
D: .
J: TRBJ1-6
length: 13

CDR3: CASSVGVQPEETQYF
DNA: TGTGCTAGCAGCGTCGGGGTCCAACCGGAGGAGACCCAGTACTTC
size: .
V: TRBV7-7
D: .
J: TRBJ2-5
length: 15

CDR3: CASSLQGRSTDTQYF
DNA: TGCGCCAGCAGCTTACAGGGGCGTAGCACAGATACGCAGTATTTT
size: .
V: TRBV5-1
D: TRBD1
J: TRBJ2-3
length: 15

CDR3: CASSQQGMAGELFF
DNA: TGTGCCAGCAGCCAACAGGGTATGGCCGGGGAGCTGTTTTTT
size: .
V: TRBV3-1/TRBV3-2
D: .
J: TRBJ2-2
length: 14

CDR3: CASSTRQGRPNGYTF
DNA: TGTGCCAGCAGCACACGACAGGGCAGACCCAATGGCTACACCTTC
size: .
V: TRBV7-2
D: TRBD1
J: TRBJ1-2
length: 15

CDR3: CASSEQGRSDEQYF
DNA: TGTGCCAGCAGTGAACAGGGTCGGAGCGACGAGCAGTACTTC
size: .
V: TRBV6-1
D: .
J: TRBJ2-7
length: 14

CDR3: CASSPYTEAFF
DNA: TGTGCCAGCAGCCCATACACTGAAGCTTTCTTT
size: .
V: TRBV11-2
D: .
J: TRBJ1-1
length: 11

CDR3: CASSLALTYNEQFF
DNA: TGTGCCAGCAGCTTGGCACTAACCTACAATGAGCAGTTCTTC
size: .
V: TRBV11-2
D: .
J: TRBJ2-1
length: 14

CDR3: CASSGTGNNEQFF
DNA: TGTGCCAGCAGTGGGACAGGGAACAATGAGCAGTTCTTC
size: .
V: TRBV2
D: TRBD1
J: TRBJ2-1
length: 13

CDR3: CASSEDRVAQHF
DNA: TGTGCCAGCAGTGAGGACAGGGTAGCCCAGCATTTT
size: once
V: TRBV2
D: TRBD1
J: TRBJ1-5
length: 12

CDR3: CASSLGTDTDTQYF
DNA: TGCGCCAGCAGCTTGGGGACTGATACAGATACGCAGTATTTT
size: .
V: TRBV5-1
D: .
J: TRBJ2-3
length: 14

CDR3: CASSDDRERGETQYF
DNA: TGTGCCAGCAGTGACGACAGGGAGAGAGGAGAGACCCAGTACTTC
size: .
V: TRBV9
D: TRBD1
J: TRBJ2-5
length: 15

CDR3: CASSIVGLQRKRGRGQNIQYF
DNA: TGTGCCAGTAGTATAGTCGGGCTCCAAAGGAAGAGGGGCAGGGGACAAAACATTCAGTACTTC
size: .
V: TRBV19
D: .
J: TRBJ2-4
length: 21

CDR3: CASSQGQGATEAFF
DNA: TGTGCCAGCTCACAGGGACAGGGGGCTACTGAAGCTTTCTTT
size: .
V: TRBV18
D: TRBD1
J: TRBJ1-1
length: 14

CDR3: CASSLQAAGNTIYF
DNA: TGTGCCAGCAGTTTACAGGCAGCTGGAAACACCATATATTTT
size: few
V: TRBV27
D: .
J: TRBJ1-3
length: 14

CDR3: CASSDHRGLTTGSGANVLTF
DNA: TGTGCCAGCAGCGACCACCGAGGATTAACAACAGGGTCCGGGGCCAACGTCCTGACTTTC
size: .
V: TRBV9
D: .
J: TRBJ2-6
length: 20

CDR3: CASSKNPGRSSYNEQFF
DNA: TGTGCCAGTAGTAAAAACCCGGGTCGCAGCTCCTACAATGAGCAGTTCTTC
size: .
V: TRBV19
D: .
J: TRBJ2-1
length: 17

CDR3: CASSLNFQGQAEAFF
DNA: TGTGCCAGCAGTCTCAATTTCCAGGGACAGGCTGAAGCTTTCTTT
size: .
V: TRBV27
D: TRBD1
J: TRBJ1-1
length: 15

CDR3: CASSLTLGQSDGYTF
DNA: TGTGCCAGCAGCTTAACGCTCGGACAGAGTGATGGCTACACCTTC
size: .
V: TRBV7-3
D: .
J: TRBJ1-2
length: 15

CDR3: CASGTAGQPQHF
DNA: TGTGCCAGCGGTACGGCAGGTCAACCCCAGCATTTT
size: .
V: TRBV3-1/TRBV3-2
D: .
J: TRBJ1-5
length: 12

CDR3: CASSIDVRTDPQFF
DNA: TGTGCCAGTAGTATAGATGTCAGGACTGATCCGCAGTTCTTC
size: .
V: TRBV19
D: .
J: TRBJ2-1
length: 14

CDR3: CASSSQYGRGAHEQFF
DNA: TGTGCCAGCAGCTCCCAATACGGGCGGGGGGCCCATGAGCAGTTCTTC
size: once
V: TRBV7-9
D: TRBD2
J: TRBJ2-1
length: 16

CDR3: CARPIGGANVLTF
DNA: TGTGCCAGACCCATTGGCGGGGCCAACGTCCTGACTTTC
size: .
V: TRBV6-5
D: .
J: TRBJ2-6
length: 13

CDR3: CAWRDTGTRGEQYF
DNA: TGTGCCTGGAGGGATACCGGGACTAGAGGCGAGCAGTACTTC
size: .
V: TRBV30
D: TRBD2
J: TRBJ2-7
length: 14

CDR3: CASSGTGGPNTEAFF
DNA: TGTGCCAGCTCCGGGACAGGGGGGCCGAACACTGAAGCTTTCTTT
size: .
V: TRBV6-5
D: TRBD1
J: TRBJ1-1
length: 15

CDR3: CASLHGWPRMNTEAFF
DNA: TGCGCCAGCTTGCATGGGTGGCCGAGGATGAACACTGAAGCTTTCTTT
size: .
V: TRBV23-1
D: .
J: TRBJ1-1
length: 16

CDR3: CASSYGVRGQSPLHF
DNA: TGTGCCAGCAGTTACGGCGTCAGGGGGCAATCACCCCTCCACTTT
size: .
V: TRBV6-5
D: TRBD1
J: TRBJ1-6
length: 15

CDR3: CASKSGLQSRELFF
DNA: TGTGCCAGCAAATCGGGACTCCAGTCAAGGGAGCTGTTTTTT
size: .
V: TRBV5-6
D: .
J: TRBJ2-2
length: 14

CDR3: CASSLALAGIYNEQFF
DNA: TGTGCCAGCAGCCTCGCACTAGCGGGGATCTACAATGAGCAGTTCTTC
size: .
V: TRBV5-6
D: TRBD2
J: TRBJ2-1
length: 16